This TCR beta chain was sequenced during a study of T-cell memory formation after mild COVID-19. Study overall: In these data, TCR clusters were largely donor specific.

V gave up 3 bases and J gave up 1 base; unmatched junction bases: 15. This CDR3 spans 19 amino acids. The germline V gene has CDR1 LNHDA and CDR2 SQIVND (reference sequence). There are a few counts of this clonotype. The TCR alpha and TCR beta cDNA libraries, bearing sample barcodes and UMIs, were generated by 5'RACE using constant-segment primers. TCRdb processed the 5' RACE reads anew with MiXCR; each CDR3 protein has one entry. The sample contains tens of thousands of distinct CDR3 sequences, about 15% of which appear only once. The receptor was isolated from a young man who had mild COVID-19 (a few samples of this study predate the infection). Cell type and time point are not known. V gene TRBV19 combines with J gene TRBJ2-1; 7 bases are shared with TRBD1. Material for sequencing was PBMCs or a T cell subset sorted from them (not recorded which). The CDR3 sequence: CASSISDRVRLSSYNEQFF. As DNA, the CDR3 is TGTGCCAGTAGTATTTCTGACAGGGTCCGTCTTTCTTCCTACAATGAGCAGTTCTTC.